Below, one TCR beta chain is given with its context. Its specificity is unknown. The template used for profiling TCR beta VDJ and CDR3 was genomic DNA. TCRdb re-called the reads with MiXCR, one entry per CDR3 protein. This sample has around 140,000 distinct CDR3 sequences, with around two fifths found just once. These data belong to a study of CD8+CD57+ T cells in acquired aplastic anemia. Whole-study results and caveats: In common between the patients and the controls were approximately 30 CD8+ CDR3 sequences.

Sequencing was carried out using sorted CD4+, CD8+, or CD8+CD57+ T cells (not recorded which) from PBMCs. This TCR was recovered from a human donor in good health, serving as a control.

The CDR3 loop is CASSHPTGGSSEAFF. In DNA form, the CDR3 reads TGTGCCAGCAGCCACCCGACAGGGGGTAGCTCTGAAGCTTTCTTT. The chain combines TRBV7-2 with TRBJ1-1; 9 positions match TRBD1. Germline V gene data show CDR1 as SGHTA and CDR2 as FQGNSA. The V segment lost 5 bases and the J segment 6 bases; nucleotides outside the gene matches: 10. This CDR3 comprises 15 residues. Variable domain in full (rest from reference TRBV7-2 and TRBJ1-1): GAGVSQSPSNKVTEKGKDVELRCDPISGHTALYWYRQSLGQGLEFLIYFQGNSAPDKSGLPSDRFSAERTGGSVSTLTIQRTQQEDSAVYLCASSHPTGGSSEAFFGQGTRLTVV.